These 8 T cell receptor beta chains were all obtained from the same sample, sequenced in a study of T cell repertoires in cytomegalovirus infection. TCRdb passed the reads through MiXCR, listing each CDR3 protein once. The sample lists roughly 200,000 distinct CDR3 sequences; 7.5% to 10% were seen once. The specimen sequenced was PBMCs. The receptors come from a human donor in good health (CMV status not recorded). Some clones in this sample may be carry-over from other donors' samples.

The table lists this clonotype with many counts. The chain uses TRBV7-2 and TRBJ2-1, with 9 bases lining up with TRBD2. The CDR3 has 18 amino acids. Trimming cost V 2 bases and J 10 bases; bases outside gene matches: 18. Germline V gene lookup returns CDR1 SGHTA and CDR2 FQGNSA. Here the CDR3 reads CASSLQAQRGALYGEQFF. The CDR3 region has the DNA TGTGCCAGCAGCTTACAGGCCCAGCGGGGGGCCCTATACGGAGAGCAGTTCTTC.

This clonotype has only a few counts. The chain uses TRBV20-1 and TRBJ1-6; D is perhaps TRBD1 (6 bases). Trimming cost V 4 bases and J 7 bases, with 14 bases left between them. From germline, CDR1 is DFQATT and CDR2 SNEGSKA (reference sequence). The CDR3 totals 14 residues. The CDR3 loop reads CSATAGAQNSPLHF. Written as DNA, the CDR3 is TGCAGTGCTACTGCAGGGGCGCAAAATTCACCCCTCCACTTT.

Concerning this clonotype: This sequence may be a read error, since a much larger clone differs from it by one base. This chain joins TRBV6-2 or TRBV6-3 and TRBJ2-1; 7 bases match TRBD2. Germline V lookup: CDR1 MNHEY, CDR2 SVGEGT. This CDR3 comprises 16 residues. J lost 9 bases, V lost 0 bases, and 11 bases had no gene match. The CDR3 reads CASSYSVGGGGVEQFF. CDR3 nucleotides: TGTGCCAGCAGTTACTCTGTTGGCGGGGGAGGGGTTGAGCAGTTCTTC.

This clonotype appeared a few times. The chain carries TRBV5-1 and TRBJ1-1, with D perhaps matching TRBD1 (6 bases). Germline values: CDR1 SGHRS, CDR2 YFSETQ. Deletions cut 4 bases from V and 3 bases from J, with 16 bases between. The CDR3 is 15 residues long. The CDR3 DNA sequence: TGCGCCAGCAGCGCGAGACAGGCGTCGGACACTGAAGCTTTCTTT. Translating gives CASSARQASDTEAFF.

This clonotype was picked up many times. The chain has TRBV11-2 and TRBJ2-7; possibly TRBD1 or TRBD2 for D (5 bases each). CDR1 is SGHAT and CDR2 is FQNNGV in the germline V gene. There are 14 residues in the CDR3. Between the trimmed V and J ends, which lost 6 bases and 5 bases, there was a span of 17 bases. For the CDR3, the DNA is TGTGCCAGCAGGACCGTCCGGGACGGTAACGAGCAGTACTTC. Translation: CASRTVRDGNEQYF.

This clonotype came up a few times. The V and J genes are TRBV6-1 and TRBJ2-2; TRBD2 is a possible D gene (6 bases). The CDR3 sequence is 17 residues long. Trimming took 4 bases from V and 4 from J, leaving 19 bases between them. Germline V CDR1 and CDR2: MNHNS, SASEGT. The CDR3 protein is CASSGLTSGVRTGELFF. CDR3 bases: TGTGCCAGCAGTGGCTTAACATCGGGGGTTCGCACCGGGGAGCTGTTTTTT.

This sequence joins TRBV6-2 or TRBV6-3 and TRBJ1-5; tentative D call: TRBD1 (6 bases). The V and J ends lost 6 bases and 5 bases respectively, with 20 bases between them. Germline loops: CDR1 MNHEY, CDR2 SVGEGT. The CDR3 has 16 amino acids. The CDR3 nucleotides read TGTGCCAGCAGCAGATTCGGGAGCAGGGGCGATCAGCCCCAGCATTTT. This codes for CASSRFGSRGDQPQHF.

The chain employs TRBV5-1 and TRBJ2-5, with a tentative D call TRBD2 (6 bases). The CDR3 contains 13 residues. Trimming stripped 3 bases from V and 2 bases from J, with 8 bases between. Germline assignment: CDR1 SGHRS and CDR2 YFSETQ. The CDR3 here is CASSWDSQETQYF. The CDR3 DNA reads as TGCGCCAGCAGCTGGGACTCACAAGAGACCCAGTACTTC.